A selection of T cell receptor beta chains follows, all from one sample in a study of blood T cells in healthy people across ages. TCRdb independently ran MiXCR on the 5' RACE reads; one entry per CDR3 protein. The sample comprises roughly 1.7 million distinct CDR3 sequences, roughly 32% of which are singletons, and approximately 11% rests with the top ten. Sequences were obtained from blood. Receptors originate from a woman aged 25 to 45 in good health. Each CDR3 is given with its conserved first and last residue. The D gene is left open where the match is weak. Expanded clones get a size class; other rows say once, few or many, or leave the size out.

once	TRBV27	TRBJ2-1	TRBD2	CASKPYRTSGSNEQFF	TGTGCCAGCAAACCCTATAGGACTAGCGGGAGCAATGAGCAGTTCTTC
few	TRBV15	TRBJ2-2	TRBD1	CATSRRTGAEGELFF	TGTGCCACCAGCAGGCGGACAGGGGCGGAGGGGGAGCTGTTTTTT
few	TRBV15	TRBJ2-7	TRBD1	CATSTGTGGYEQYF	TGTGCCACCAGCACCGGGACAGGGGGCTACGAGCAGTACTTC
NA	TRBV30	TRBJ2-1	NA	CACSTTTLFF	TGTGCCTGCTCAACAACGACCCTGTTCTTC
many	TRBV20-1	TRBJ2-1	TRBD2	CSAISASGEYNEQFF	TGCAGTGCTATTTCGGCTAGCGGAGAGTACAATGAGCAGTTCTTC
few	TRBV12-3/TRBV12-4	TRBJ2-7	NA	CASSLYPSSEQYF	TGTGCCAGCAGTTTGTACCCCTCATCCGAGCAGTACTTC
many	TRBV29-1	TRBJ2-5	NA	CSVNGPRKETQYF	TGCAGCGTCAACGGGCCCCGTAAAGAGACCCAGTACTTC
NA	TRBV6-1	TRBJ2-7	TRBD1	CASSAQTGGSPYEQYF	TGTGCCAGCAGTGCGCAGACAGGGGGCAGTCCCTACGAGCAGTACTTC
NA	TRBV20-1	TRBJ2-5	NA	CSVPQGLDEQYF	TGCAGTGTTCCCCAGGGGTTGGATGAGCAGTACTTC
NA	TRBV20-1	TRBJ2-7	NA	CNARDAAGWSYEQYF	TGCAATGCTAGAGATGCGGCGGGATGGTCCTACGAGCAGTACTTC
NA	TRBV3-1	TRBJ1-2	NA	CASSLTWGHDYGYTF	TGTGCCAGCAGCCTTACCTGGGGGCATGACTATGGCTACACCTTC
few	TRBV28	TRBJ2-5	NA	CASSGQGFRASETQYF	TGTGCCAGCAGCGGGCAGGGTTTTCGTGCTTCCGAGACCCAGTACTTC
many	TRBV4-2	TRBJ2-1	NA	CASSQDLVQTSYNEQFF	TGTGCCAGCAGCCAAGACCTAGTACAGACTTCCTACAATGAGCAGTTCTTC
many	TRBV7-3	TRBJ2-5	TRBD1	CASSKGQGETQYF	TGTGCCAGCAGCAAGGGACAGGGAGAGACCCAGTACTTC
NA	TRBV12-3/TRBV12-4	TRBJ2-1	NA	CASSFEGVLYNEQFF	TGTGCCAGCAGTTTCGAGGGAGTCCTCTACAATGAGCAGTTCTTC
NA	TRBV7-3	TRBJ2-3	TRBD2	CASSSRARGGADTQYF	TGTGCCAGCAGCTCAAGGGCACGGGGGGGCGCAGATACGCAGTATTTT
NA	TRBV4-1	TRBJ2-7	TRBD1	CASSQDGRGYLNEQYF	TGCGCCAGCAGCCAAGACGGCAGGGGGTACTTGAATGAGCAGTACTTC
NA	TRBV20-1	TRBJ2-3	TRBD2	CSARGGTSGGTVGITDTQYF	TGCAGTGCTAGAGGGGGGACTAGCGGGGGGACAGTGGGGATCACAGATACGCAGTATTTT
NA	TRBV6-6	TRBJ2-3	TRBD2	CASGVAGADTQYF	TGTGCCAGCGGAGTAGCGGGAGCGGATACGCAGTATTTT
NA	TRBV5-6	TRBJ1-1	NA	CASSLSPDHRAFF	TGTGCCAGCAGCTTGTCTCCTGATCACCGAGCTTTCTTT
few	TRBV6-2/TRBV6-3	TRBJ2-3	TRBD2	CASSYSLGAGYQVTSTDTQYF	TGTGCCAGCAGTTACTCCCTCGGAGCGGGGTATCAGGTCACAAGCACAGATACGCAGTATTTT
NA	TRBV28	TRBJ1-3	TRBD1	CASTPDRDYSGNTIYF	TGTGCCAGCACCCCCGACAGGGACTACTCTGGAAACACCATATATTTT
NA	TRBV15	TRBJ2-7	NA	CATSSGRRQAGSYEQYF	TGTGCCACCAGCAGTGGGCGACGACAGGCCGGCTCCTACGAGCAGTACTTC
few	TRBV4-1	TRBJ2-4	TRBD1	CASSQVGTGGIQYF	TGCGCCAGCAGCCAAGTCGGGACAGGGGGCATCCAGTACTTC
NA	TRBV7-8	TRBJ2-7	NA	CASSSLVGYEQYF	TGTGCCAGCAGCTCGCTAGTTGGCTACGAGCAGTACTTC
few	TRBV6-6	TRBJ2-7	NA	CASSYLTGAGPPYEQYF	TGTGCCAGCAGTTACTTGACTGGAGCGGGCCCGCCCTACGAGCAGTACTTC
few	TRBV2	TRBJ2-5	TRBD2	CASSRQGLAALETQYF	TGTGCCAGCAGTCGACAGGGACTAGCGGCCCTTGAGACCCAGTACTTC
few	TRBV20-1	TRBJ2-5	NA	CSAVLTGRQETQYF	TGCAGTGCTGTCCTGACGGGGCGGCAAGAGACCCAGTACTTC
NA	TRBV7-9	TRBJ2-6	TRBD1	CASSLSLGAGGGSGANVLTF	TGTGCCAGCAGCTTGAGTTTGGGGGCAGGGGGCGGTTCTGGGGCCAACGTCCTGACTTTC
NA	TRBV5-6	TRBJ2-7	NA	CASSLILTGSVDEQYF	TGTGCCAGCAGCCTGATCCTTACAGGGAGCGTCGACGAGCAGTACTTC
NA	TRBV6-1	TRBJ1-6	NA	CASQGNSPLHF	TGTGCCTCACAGGGTAATTCACCCCTCCACTTT
few	TRBV5-1	TRBJ2-3	TRBD2	CASSWEPGLAGADTQYF	TGCGCCAGCAGCTGGGAACCGGGACTAGCGGGAGCAGATACGCAGTATTTT
NA	TRBV6-6	TRBJ2-1	NA	CASSYSQSSEQFF	TGTGCCAGCAGTTACTCTCAGTCGAGCGAGCAGTTCTTC
NA	TRBV27	TRBJ1-5	TRBD1	CASSPSTGPRQPQHF	TGTGCCAGCAGTCCTTCGACAGGGCCCCGACAGCCCCAGCATTTT
few	TRBV6-1	TRBJ1-1	TRBD1	CASKAQGGTEAFF	TGTGCCAGCAAGGCACAGGGGGGCACTGAAGCTTTCTTT
few	TRBV6-6	TRBJ1-4	NA	CASSLIAEEKLFF	TGTGCCAGCAGTCTGATAGCGGAGGAAAAACTGTTTTTT
NA	TRBV5-4	TRBJ1-2	NA	CASSLDYGRSYGYTF	TGTGCCAGCAGCTTAGATTACGGACGGAGCTATGGCTACACCTTC
NA	TRBV19	TRBJ2-2	TRBD1	CASRAQGENTGELFF	TGTGCCAGTAGGGCACAGGGGGAAAACACCGGGGAGCTGTTTTTT
many	TRBV29-1	TRBJ1-1	NA	CSPQRGLGTEAFF	TGCAGTCCTCAGAGGGGCCTGGGCACTGAAGCTTTCTTT
many	TRBV27	TRBJ2-5	TRBD2	CASSGGLTGGAETQYF	TGTGCCAGCAGCGGGGGCTTGACGGGAGGGGCAGAGACCCAGTACTTC
few	TRBV7-6	TRBJ2-1	TRBD2	CASSFGLAGGPSLNEQFF	TGTGCCAGCAGCTTCGGACTAGCGGGGGGGCCATCGCTAAATGAGCAGTTCTTC
many	TRBV6-1	TRBJ1-2	NA	CASSEGTGYGYTF	TGTGCCAGCAGTGAGGGGACCGGCTATGGCTACACCTTC
NA	TRBV7-2	TRBJ2-4	NA	CASSLDSGLAKNIQYF	TGTGCCAGCAGCTTAGATAGCGGTCTAGCCAAAAACATTCAGTACTTC
few	TRBV12-3/TRBV12-4	TRBJ2-1	NA	CASSPPQGDEQFF	TGTGCCAGCAGTCCGCCCCAGGGCGATGAGCAGTTCTTC
many	TRBV27	TRBJ2-7	TRBD1	CASSPRDRAFYEQYF	TGTGCCAGCAGTCCCCGGGACAGGGCCTTCTACGAGCAGTACTTC
NA	TRBV7-3	TRBJ2-3	TRBD2	CASSLTRLAGATDTQYF	TGTGCCAGCAGCTTAACCCGACTAGCGGGAGCCACAGATACGCAGTATTTT
NA	TRBV20-1	TRBJ1-1	NA	CSATTAMNTEAFF	TGCAGTGCCACGACAGCTATGAACACTGAAGCTTTCTTT
NA	TRBV4-1	TRBJ2-3	NA	CASSQSESTDTQYF	TGCGCCAGCAGCCAGAGCGAAAGCACAGATACGCAGTATTTT
few	TRBV20-1	TRBJ2-3	TRBD2	CSAYLGGGSTDTQYF	TGCAGTGCCTATTTGGGCGGGGGGAGTACAGATACGCAGTATTTT
NA	TRBV20-1	TRBJ2-5	TRBD2	CSARDLLAAQETQYF	TGCAGTGCTAGAGACCTACTAGCGGCTCAAGAGACCCAGTACTTC